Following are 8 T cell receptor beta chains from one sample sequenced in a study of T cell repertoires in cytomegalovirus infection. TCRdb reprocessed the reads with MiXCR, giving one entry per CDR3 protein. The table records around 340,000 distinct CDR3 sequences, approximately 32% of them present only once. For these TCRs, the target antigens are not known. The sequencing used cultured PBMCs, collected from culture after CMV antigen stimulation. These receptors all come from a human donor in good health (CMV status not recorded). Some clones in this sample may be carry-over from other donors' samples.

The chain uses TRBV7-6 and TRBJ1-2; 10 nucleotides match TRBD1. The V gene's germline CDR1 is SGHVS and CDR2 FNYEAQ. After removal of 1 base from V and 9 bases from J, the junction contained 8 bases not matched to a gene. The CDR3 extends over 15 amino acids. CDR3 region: CASSLDTGTGARYTF. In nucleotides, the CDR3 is TGTGCCAGCAGCTTAGATACCGGGACAGGGGCGCGCTACACCTTC.

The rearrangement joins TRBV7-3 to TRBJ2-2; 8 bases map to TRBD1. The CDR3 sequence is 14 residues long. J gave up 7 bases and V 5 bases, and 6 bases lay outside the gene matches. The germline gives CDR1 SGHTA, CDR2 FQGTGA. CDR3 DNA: TGTGCCAGCAGCCGACAGGGGTATGGCGGGGAGCTGTTTTTT. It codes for CASSRQGYGGELFF.

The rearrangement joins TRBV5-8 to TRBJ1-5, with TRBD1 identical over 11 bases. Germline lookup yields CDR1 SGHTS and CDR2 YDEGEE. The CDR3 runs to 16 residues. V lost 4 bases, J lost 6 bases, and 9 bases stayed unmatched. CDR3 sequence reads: CASSPGTGGIGQPQHF. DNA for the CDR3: TGTGCCAGCAGCCCCGGGACAGGGGGAATCGGTCAGCCCCAGCATTTT.

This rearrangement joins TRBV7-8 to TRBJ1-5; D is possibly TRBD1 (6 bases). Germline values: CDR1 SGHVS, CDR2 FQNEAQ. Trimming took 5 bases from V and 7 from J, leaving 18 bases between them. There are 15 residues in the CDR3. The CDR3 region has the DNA TGTGCCAGCAGCAGCCACAGGGAGCGCGACCAGCCCCAGCATTTT. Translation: CASSSHRERDQPQHF.

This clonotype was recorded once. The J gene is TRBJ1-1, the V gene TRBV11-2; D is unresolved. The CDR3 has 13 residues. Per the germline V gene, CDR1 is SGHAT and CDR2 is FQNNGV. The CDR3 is CGTKDGVNTEAFF. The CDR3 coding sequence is TGTGGTACAAAGGATGGAGTGAACACTGAAGCTTTCTTT.

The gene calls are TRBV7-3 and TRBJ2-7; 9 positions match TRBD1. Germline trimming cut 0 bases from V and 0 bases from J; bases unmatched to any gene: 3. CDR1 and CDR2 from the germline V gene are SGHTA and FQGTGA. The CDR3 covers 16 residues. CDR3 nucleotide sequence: TGTGCCAGCAGCTTAACCAGGGACAGGGCCTCCTACGAGCAGTACTTC. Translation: CASSLTRDRASYEQYF. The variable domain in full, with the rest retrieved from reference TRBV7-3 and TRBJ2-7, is GAGVSQTPSNKVTEKGKYVELRCDPISGHTALYWYRQSLGQGPEFLIYFQGTGAADDSGLPNDRFFAVRPEGSVSTLKIQRTERGDSAVYLCASSLTRDRASYEQYFGPGTRLTVT.

The CDR3 nucleotides are TGTGCCAGCAGTTACTCGACCGGGGGGGTGGGCTATGGCTACACCTTC. This sequence encodes CASSYSTGGVGYGYTF. This rearrangement joins TRBV6-5 to TRBJ1-2; maybe TRBD1 (5 bases). Germline loops: CDR1 MNHEY, CDR2 SVGAGI. The CDR3 has 16 amino acids. V was trimmed by 0 bases and J by 4 bases, leaving 15 bases between them.

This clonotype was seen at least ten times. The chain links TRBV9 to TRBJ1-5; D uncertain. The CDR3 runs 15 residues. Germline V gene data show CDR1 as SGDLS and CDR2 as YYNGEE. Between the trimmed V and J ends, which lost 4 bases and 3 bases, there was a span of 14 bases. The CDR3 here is CASSSEGGPNQPQHF. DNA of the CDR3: TGTGCCAGCAGCTCAGAAGGTGGTCCCAATCAGCCCCAGCATTTT.